This is a list of T cell receptor beta chains from one sample in a study of T cell responses to AZD1222 COVID-19 vaccine. Produced via immunoSEQ multiplex PCR; TCRdb's table is partial and in-frame only. The data hold around 130,000 clones, with over 90% observed a single time. The starting material was peripheral blood, obtained on day 0 of AZD1222 vaccination. Receptors originate from an adult in good health. The CDR3 runs from the conserved cysteine through the conserved F or W. A D gene is named only where the DNA matches it firmly. Size is stated for part of the rows, as once, few or many counts, or as a class when the clone is expanded.

clone size,J gene,D gene,V gene,CDR3 protein,CDR3 DNA
-,TRBJ1-2,-,TRBV10-2,CASKTTGKGYTF,TGCGCCAGCAAGACGACGGGGAAGGGCTACACCTTC
-,TRBJ2-7,-,TRBV5-5,CASSLVGRSSYEQYF,TGTGCCAGCAGCTTGGTTGGGAGAAGCTCCTACGAGCAGTACTTC
-,TRBJ1-6,TRBD1,TRBV19,CASTFGQGDNSPLHF,TGTGCCAGTACTTTTGGACAGGGTGATAATTCACCCCTCCACTTT
-,TRBJ1-5,-,TRBV9,CASSVDPGRNQPQHF,TGTGCCAGCAGCGTAGATCCAGGGAGGAATCAGCCCCAGCATTTT
-,TRBJ1-1,-,TRBV27,CASSYIGGNTEAFF,TGTGCCAGCAGTTATATAGGCGGGAACACTGAAGCTTTCTTT
-,TRBJ1-2,-,TRBV5-6,CASSTHLPGGYTF,TGTGCCAGCAGCACCCATTTACCGGGAGGCTACACCTTC
-,TRBJ2-7,-,TRBV27,CASSLSADLNEQYF,TGTGCCAGCAGTTTATCCGCGGATCTCAACGAGCAGTACTTC
-,TRBJ2-3,-,TRBV29-1,CSFWDRGTDTQYF,TGCAGCTTTTGGGACCGGGGCACAGATACGCAGTATTTT
-,TRBJ1-1,TRBD1,TRBV3-1/TRBV3-2,CASSPFPQAGAQDRTFF,TGTGCCAGCAGCCCTTTCCCTCAGGCGGGGGCGCAGGACAGGACTTTCTTT
-,TRBJ1-2,-,TRBV7-9,CASSLARIRQGGGYTF,TGTGCCAGCAGCTTAGCCCGGATCCGGCAGGGTGGTGGCTACACCTTC
-,TRBJ1-6,TRBD1,TRBV5-1,CASRNNPPGQGNSPLHF,TGCGCCAGCAGAAATAACCCCCCGGGACAGGGCAATTCACCCCTCCACTTT
once,TRBJ1-5,-,TRBV7-9,CASSLGATNQPQHF,TGTGCCAGCAGCTTAGGGGCAACTAATCAGCCCCAGCATTTT
-,TRBJ1-6,-,TRBV2,CASSGVRDFGHSPLHF,TGTGCCAGCAGTGGTGTCAGGGATTTCGGGCATTCACCCCTCCACTTT
-,TRBJ2-3,TRBD1,TRBV29-1,CSVGIQGARGDTQYF,TGCAGCGTTGGAATACAGGGGGCGCGAGGAGATACGCAGTATTTT
-,TRBJ1-6,-,TRBV27,CASSLLQYNSPLHF,TGTGCCAGCAGTTTACTACAATATAATTCACCCCTCCACTTT